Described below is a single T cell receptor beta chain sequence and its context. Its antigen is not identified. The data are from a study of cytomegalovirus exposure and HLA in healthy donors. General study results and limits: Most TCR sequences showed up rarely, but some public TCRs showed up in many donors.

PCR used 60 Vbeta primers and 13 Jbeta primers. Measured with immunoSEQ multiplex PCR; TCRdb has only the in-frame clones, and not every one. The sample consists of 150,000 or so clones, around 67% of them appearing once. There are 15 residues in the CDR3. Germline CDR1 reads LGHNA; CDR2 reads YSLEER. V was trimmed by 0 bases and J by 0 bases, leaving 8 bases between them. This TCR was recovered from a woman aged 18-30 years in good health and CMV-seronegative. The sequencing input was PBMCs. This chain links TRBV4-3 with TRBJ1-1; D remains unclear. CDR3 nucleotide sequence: TGCGCCAGCAGCCAAGATACGATAGTGAACACTGAAGCTTTCTTT. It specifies CASSQDTIVNTEAFF.